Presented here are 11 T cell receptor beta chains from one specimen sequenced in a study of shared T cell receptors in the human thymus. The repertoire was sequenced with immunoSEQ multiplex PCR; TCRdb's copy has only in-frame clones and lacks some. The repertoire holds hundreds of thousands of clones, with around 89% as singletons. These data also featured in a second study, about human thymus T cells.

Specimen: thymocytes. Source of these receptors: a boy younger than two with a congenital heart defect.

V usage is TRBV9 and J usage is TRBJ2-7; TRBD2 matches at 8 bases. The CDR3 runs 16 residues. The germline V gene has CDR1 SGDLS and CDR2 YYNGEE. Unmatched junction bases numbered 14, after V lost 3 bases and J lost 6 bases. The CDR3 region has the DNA TGTGCCAGCAGCGCGCCGGGGGGGGAGCTGGTCGCCGAGCAGTACTTC. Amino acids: CASSAPGGELVAEQYF.

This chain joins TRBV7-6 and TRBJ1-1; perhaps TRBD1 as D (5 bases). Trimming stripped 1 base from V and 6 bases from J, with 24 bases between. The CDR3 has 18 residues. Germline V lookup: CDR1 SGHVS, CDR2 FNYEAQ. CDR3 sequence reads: CASSLGDSVMGGKSEAFF. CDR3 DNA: TGTGCCAGCAGCTTAGGGGATTCGGTTATGGGGGGAAAATCTGAAGCTTTCTTT. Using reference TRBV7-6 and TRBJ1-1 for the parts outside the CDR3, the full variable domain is GAGVSQSPRYKVTKRGQDVALRCDPISGHVSLYWYRQALGQGPEFLTYFNYEAQQDKSGLPNDRFSAERPEGSISTLTIQRTEQRDSAMYRCASSLGDSVMGGKSEAFFGQGTRLTVV.

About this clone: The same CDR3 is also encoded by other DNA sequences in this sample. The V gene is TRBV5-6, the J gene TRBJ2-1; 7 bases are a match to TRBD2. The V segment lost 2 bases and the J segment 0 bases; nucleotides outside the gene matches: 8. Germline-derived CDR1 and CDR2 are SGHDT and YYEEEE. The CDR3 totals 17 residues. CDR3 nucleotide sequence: TGTGCCAGCAGCTTAGCGGGACGCGGAAGCTCCTACAATGAGCAGTTCTTC. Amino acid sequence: CASSLAGRGSSYNEQFF.

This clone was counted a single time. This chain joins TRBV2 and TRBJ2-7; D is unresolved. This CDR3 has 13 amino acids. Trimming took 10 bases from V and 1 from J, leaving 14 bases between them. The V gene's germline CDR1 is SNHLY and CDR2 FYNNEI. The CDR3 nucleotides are TGTGCCATCTCCGGAGAGGATTCCTACGAGCAGTACTTC. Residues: CAISGEDSYEQYF.

This CDR3 is CASRLGGTYGYTF. The CDR3 DNA follows: TGTGCCAGCAGGTTGGGGGGAACTTATGGCTACACCTTC. The J gene is TRBJ1-2, the V gene TRBV27; maybe TRBD1 (5 bases). The CDR3 length is 13 residues. CDR1 is MNHEY and CDR2 is SMNVEV in the germline V gene (reference sequence). Deletions cut 6 bases from V and 5 bases from J, with 13 bases between.

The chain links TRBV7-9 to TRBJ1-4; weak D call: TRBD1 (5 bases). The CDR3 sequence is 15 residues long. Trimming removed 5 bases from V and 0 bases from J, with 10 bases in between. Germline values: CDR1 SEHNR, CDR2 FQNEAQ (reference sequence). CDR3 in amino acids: CASSLKTATNEKLFF. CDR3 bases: TGTGCCAGCAGCCTAAAGACAGCAACTAATGAAAAACTGTTTTTT.

DNA for the CDR3: TGCGCCAGCAGTCAATCGAGTAATGGGGGGACAGAAGGCAATCAGCCCCAGCATTTT. It is translated as CASSQSSNGGTEGNQPQHF. The chain employs TRBV23-1 and TRBJ1-5; 7 bases agree with TRBD1. TRBV23-1 is known as an ORF, though its function is uncertain. The CDR3 loop spans 19 amino acids. J was trimmed by 2 bases and V by 0 bases; bases with no gene match: 13.

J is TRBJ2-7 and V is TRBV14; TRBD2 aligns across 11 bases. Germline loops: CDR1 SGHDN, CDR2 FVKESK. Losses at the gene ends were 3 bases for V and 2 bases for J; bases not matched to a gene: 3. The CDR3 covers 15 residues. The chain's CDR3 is CASSHLAGGTYEQYF. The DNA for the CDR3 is TGTGCCAGCAGCCATCTAGCGGGAGGTACCTACGAGCAGTACTTC.

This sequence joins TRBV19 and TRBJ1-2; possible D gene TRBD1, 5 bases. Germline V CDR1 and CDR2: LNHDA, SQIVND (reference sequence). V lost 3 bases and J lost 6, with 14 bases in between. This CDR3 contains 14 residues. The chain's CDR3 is CASSIDRGIDGYTF. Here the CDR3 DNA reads TGTGCCAGTAGTATCGACCGGGGGATTGATGGCTACACCTTC.

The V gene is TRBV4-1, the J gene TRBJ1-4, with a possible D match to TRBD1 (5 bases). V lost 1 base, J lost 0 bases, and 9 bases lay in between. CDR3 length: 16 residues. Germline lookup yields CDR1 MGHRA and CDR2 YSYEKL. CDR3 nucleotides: TGCGCCAGCAGCCAAGTTCCGGGGGCAACTAATGAAAAACTGTTTTTT. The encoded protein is CASSQVPGATNEKLFF.

The CDR3 region has the DNA TGTGCCAGCAGCCGCCTACTGGACAAGCCTTTGGGCTACACCTTC. Protein product: CASSRLLDKPLGYTF. This chain uses TRBV7-9 with TRBJ1-2, with D possibly being TRBD1 (5 bases). CDR1 and CDR2 (germline): SEHNR, FQNEAQ (reference sequence). CDR3 length equals 15 residues. Trimming removed 5 bases from V and 8 bases from J, with 21 bases in between.